This T cell receptor beta chain was observed in a study of blood T cell repertoires in COVID-19. Study background: From the United States, Italy and Spain came samples of acute and convalescent COVID-19. PBMCs, B-cell-depleted T cells, or T cells provided the cDNA or gDNA that made up the material.

Authors' methods: Amplification of reference gene primers was used by the study to estimate nucleated cell counts. TCRdb's copy holds only in-frame clones and misses some; the assay was immunoSEQ multiplex PCR. The V and J calls and clone size are taken from that table; D and trimming were inferred from the DNA. The table lists 200,000 to 300,000 clones, over 80% of them singletons. The germline CDR1 and CDR2 sequences are SQVTM and ANQGSEA. V was clipped by 5 bases and J by 5 bases; unmatched bases: 5. The CDR3 spans 12 residues. This TCR derives from a man aged 35-49 years with acute or convalescent COVID-19. This sequence joins TRBV29-1 and TRBJ1-1, with TRBD1 matching over 7 bases. The sequenced sample consisted of peripheral blood. CDR3 region: CSVQGERTEAFF. DNA of the CDR3: TGCAGCGTTCAGGGGGAGAGGACTGAAGCTTTCTTT.